Shown below are 4 T cell receptor beta chains from a single sample sequenced in a study of blood T cell repertoires in COVID-19. Clones were read by immunoSEQ multiplex PCR, and TCRdb kept only the in-frame ones, dropping some. The sample lists some 340,000 clones, roughly 90% seen once, with 3.9% in the top ten. The sample comprised PBMCs or T cells enriched from blood (not recorded which). The receptors were sampled from a woman in her twenties or thirties who had been exposed to COVID-19.

V is TRBV19 and J is TRBJ2-7, with TRBD2 matching over 8 bases. V lost 7 bases to trimming and J lost 2 bases; unmatched junction nucleotides: 10. CDR3 length: 15 amino acids. Germline lookup yields CDR1 LNHDA and CDR2 SQIVND (reference sequence). In nucleotides, the CDR3 is TGTGCCAGTACCCCCGGGGGGGGTCCTGCCTACGAGCAGTACTTC. Protein sequence: CASTPGGGPAYEQYF.

The gene calls are TRBV6-5 and TRBJ1-2; D is undetermined. Per germline, CDR1 MNHEY and CDR2 SVGAGI. The germline V and J ends were trimmed by 5 bases and 0 bases, with 7 bases remaining between them. CDR3 length equals 13 residues. The CDR3 spells CASSLAANYGYTF. Written as DNA, the CDR3 is TGTGCCAGCAGTCTCGCAGCTAACTATGGCTACACCTTC.

The J gene is TRBJ2-3, the V gene TRBV14; D possibly corresponds to TRBD1 (6 bases). Trimming pared 6 bases from V and 2 bases from J, leaving 12 bases between. The CDR3 has 14 residues. Germline V gene lookup returns CDR1 SGHDN and CDR2 FVKESK. The CDR3 nucleotides read TGTGCCAGCAGTCCGCCAGGGGCCACAGATACGCAGTATTTT. This translates into CASSPPGATDTQYF.

This clone was seen a single time. Other DNA variants within this sample encode the same CDR3. For the CDR3, the DNA is TGTGCCACCAGCAGAGATTCGGGTGAGCTGTTTTTT. Protein: CATSRDSGELFF. The V call is TRBV15, the J call TRBJ2-2; D gene unclear. This CDR3 comprises 12 residues. CDR1 and CDR2 (germline): LNHNV, YYDKDF (reference sequence). Trimming cost V 0 bases and J 11 bases, with 7 bases left between them.